A single T cell receptor (beta chain) is shown here with its context. The sample originates from a study of PD-L1 blockade in urothelial cancer. CDR1 SGHDT and CDR2 YYEEEE come from the germline V gene. The CDR3 runs 16 residues. V gave up 3 bases and J gave up 1 base, with 14 bases separating them. Time point in this sample: peripheral blood 6 weeks after treatment start. Data came from immunoSEQ multiplex PCR; TCRdb stores just in-frame clones and leaves some out. The repertoire holds under 85,000 clones, with roughly 90% as singletons. The V call is TRBV5-6, the J call TRBJ1-5; D unclear. The input for sequencing was PBMCs, taken around atezolizumab (anti-PD-L1) treatment. The clonotype was recovered from a woman of 80 years or more with urothelial cancer. The CDR3 bases are TGTGCCAGCAGCTCAATGAGGTCCTACAGCAATCAGCCCCAGCATTTT. Translated, it gives CASSSMRSYSNQPQHF.